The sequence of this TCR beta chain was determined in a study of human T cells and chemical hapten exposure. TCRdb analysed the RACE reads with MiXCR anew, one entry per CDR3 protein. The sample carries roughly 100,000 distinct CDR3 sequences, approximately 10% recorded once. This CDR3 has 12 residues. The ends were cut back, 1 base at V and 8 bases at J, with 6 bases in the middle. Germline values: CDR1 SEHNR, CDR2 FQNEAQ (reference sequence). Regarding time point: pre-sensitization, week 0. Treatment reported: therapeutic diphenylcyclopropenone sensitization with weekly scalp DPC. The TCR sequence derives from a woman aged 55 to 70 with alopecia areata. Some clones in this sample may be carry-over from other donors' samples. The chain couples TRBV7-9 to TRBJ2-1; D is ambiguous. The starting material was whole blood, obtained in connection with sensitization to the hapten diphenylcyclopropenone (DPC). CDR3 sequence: CASSLVYDEQFF. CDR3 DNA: TGTGCCAGCAGCTTAGTTTATGATGAGCAGTTCTTC. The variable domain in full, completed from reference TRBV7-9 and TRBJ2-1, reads DTGVSQNPRHKITKRGQNVTFRCDPISEHNRLYWYRQTLGQGPEFLTYFQNEAQLEKSRLLSDRFSAERPKGSFSTLEIQRTEQGDSAMYLCASSLVYDEQFFGPGTRLTVL.